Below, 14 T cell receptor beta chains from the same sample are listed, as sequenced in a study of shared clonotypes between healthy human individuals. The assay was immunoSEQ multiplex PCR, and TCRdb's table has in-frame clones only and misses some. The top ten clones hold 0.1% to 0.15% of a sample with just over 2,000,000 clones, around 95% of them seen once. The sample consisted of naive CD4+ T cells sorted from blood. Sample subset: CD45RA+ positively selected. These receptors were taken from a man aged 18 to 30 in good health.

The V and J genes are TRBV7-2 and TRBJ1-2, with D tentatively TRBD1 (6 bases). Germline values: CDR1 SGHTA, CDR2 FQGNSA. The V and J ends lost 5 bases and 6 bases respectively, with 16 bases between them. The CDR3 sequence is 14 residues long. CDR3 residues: CASSGIQGFDGYTF. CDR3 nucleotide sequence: TGTGCCAGCAGCGGGATACAGGGATTCGATGGCTACACCTTC.

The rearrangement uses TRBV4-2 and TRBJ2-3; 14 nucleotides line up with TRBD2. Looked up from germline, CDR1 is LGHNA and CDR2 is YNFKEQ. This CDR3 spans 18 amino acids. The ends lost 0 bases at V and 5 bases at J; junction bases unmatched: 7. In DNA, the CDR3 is TGTGCCAGCAGCCAAGATCTAGGGACTAGCGGGAGAGGAGATACGCAGTATTTT. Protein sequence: CASSQDLGTSGRGDTQYF.

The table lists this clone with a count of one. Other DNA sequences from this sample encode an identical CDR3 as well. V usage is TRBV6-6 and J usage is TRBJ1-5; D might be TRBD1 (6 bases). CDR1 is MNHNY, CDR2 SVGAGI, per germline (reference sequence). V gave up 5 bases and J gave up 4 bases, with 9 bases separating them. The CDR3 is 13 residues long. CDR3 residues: CASSTQGNQPQHF. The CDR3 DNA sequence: TGTGCCAGCAGTACGCAGGGGAATCAGCCCCAGCATTTT.

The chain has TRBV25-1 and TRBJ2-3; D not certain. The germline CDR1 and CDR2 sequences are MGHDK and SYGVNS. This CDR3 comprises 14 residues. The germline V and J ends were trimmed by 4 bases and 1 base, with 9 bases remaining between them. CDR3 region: CASSALGGTDTQYF. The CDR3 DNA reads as TGTGCCAGCAGTGCTCTAGGAGGCACAGATACGCAGTATTTT.

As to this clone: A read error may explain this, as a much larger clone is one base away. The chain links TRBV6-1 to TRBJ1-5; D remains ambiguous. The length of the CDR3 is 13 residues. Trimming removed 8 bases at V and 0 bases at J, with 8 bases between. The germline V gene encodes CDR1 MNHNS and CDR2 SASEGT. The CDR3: CASGEPSNQPQHF. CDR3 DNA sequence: TGTGCCAGCGGGGAACCTAGCAATCAGCCCCAGCATTTT.

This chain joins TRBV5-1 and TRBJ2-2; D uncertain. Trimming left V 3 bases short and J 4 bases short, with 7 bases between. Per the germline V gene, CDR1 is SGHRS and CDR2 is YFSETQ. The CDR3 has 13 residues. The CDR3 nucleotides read TGCGCCAGCAGCTCCAAAGTCACCGGGGAGCTGTTTTTT. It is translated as CASSSKVTGELFF.

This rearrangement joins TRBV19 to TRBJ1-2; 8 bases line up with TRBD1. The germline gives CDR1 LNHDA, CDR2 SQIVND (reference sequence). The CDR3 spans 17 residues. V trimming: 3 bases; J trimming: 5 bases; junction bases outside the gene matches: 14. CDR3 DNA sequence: TGTGCCAGTAGTATCAGCCAGGGGGCCCATCGTGGATATGGCTACACCTTC. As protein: CASSISQGAHRGYGYTF.

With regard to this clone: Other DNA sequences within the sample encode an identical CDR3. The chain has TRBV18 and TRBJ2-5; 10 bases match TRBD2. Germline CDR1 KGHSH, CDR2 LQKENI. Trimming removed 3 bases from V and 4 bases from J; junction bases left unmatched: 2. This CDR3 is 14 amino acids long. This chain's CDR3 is CASSPPSGGETQYF. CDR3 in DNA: TGTGCCAGCTCACCCCCTAGCGGGGGAGAGACCCAGTACTTC. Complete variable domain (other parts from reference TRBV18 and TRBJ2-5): NAGVMQNPRHLVRRRGQEARLRCSPMKGHSHVYWYRQLPEEGLKFMVYLQKENIIDESGMPKERFSAEFPKEGPSILRIQQVVRGDSAAYFCASSPPSGGETQYFGPGTRLLVL.

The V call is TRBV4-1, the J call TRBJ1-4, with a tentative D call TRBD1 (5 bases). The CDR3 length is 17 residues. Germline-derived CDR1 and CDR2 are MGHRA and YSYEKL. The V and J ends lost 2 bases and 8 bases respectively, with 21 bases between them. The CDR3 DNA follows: TGCGCCAGCAGCCAACCCCGGGTCCAGGGCGGAGGGGAAAAACTGTTTTTT. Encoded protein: CASSQPRVQGGGEKLFF.

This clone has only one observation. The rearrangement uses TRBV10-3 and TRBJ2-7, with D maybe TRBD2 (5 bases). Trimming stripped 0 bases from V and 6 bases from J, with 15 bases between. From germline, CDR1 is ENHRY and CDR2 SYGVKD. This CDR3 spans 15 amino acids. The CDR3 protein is CAISESRDSAGEQYF. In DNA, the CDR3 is TGTGCCATCAGTGAGTCGAGGGATTCGGCGGGCGAGCAGTACTTC.

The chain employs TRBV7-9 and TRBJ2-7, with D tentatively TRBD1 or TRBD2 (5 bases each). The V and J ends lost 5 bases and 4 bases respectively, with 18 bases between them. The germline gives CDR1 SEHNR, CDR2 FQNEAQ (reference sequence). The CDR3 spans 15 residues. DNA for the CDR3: TGTGCCAGCAGCCGTCTCCGGGACCAGGGTTACGAGCAGTACTTC. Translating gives CASSRLRDQGYEQYF.

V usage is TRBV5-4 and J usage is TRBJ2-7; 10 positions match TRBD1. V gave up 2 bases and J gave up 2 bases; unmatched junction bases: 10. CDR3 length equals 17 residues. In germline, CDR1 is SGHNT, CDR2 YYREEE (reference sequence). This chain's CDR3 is CASSLSVGQGTTYEQYF. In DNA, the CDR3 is TGTGCCAGCAGCTTATCCGTGGGACAGGGGACAACCTACGAGCAGTACTTC.

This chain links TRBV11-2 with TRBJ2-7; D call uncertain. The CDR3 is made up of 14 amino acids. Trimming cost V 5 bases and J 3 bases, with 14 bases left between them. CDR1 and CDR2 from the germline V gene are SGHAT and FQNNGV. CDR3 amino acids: CASSATPTHYEQYF. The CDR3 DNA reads TGTGCCAGCAGCGCGACACCGACTCACTACGAGCAGTACTTC. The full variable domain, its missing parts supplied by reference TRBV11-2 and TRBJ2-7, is EAGVAQSPRYKIIEKRQSVAFWCNPISGHATLYWYQQILGQGPKLLIQFQNNGVVDDSQLPKDRFSAERLKGVDSTLKIQPAKLEDSAVYLCASSATPTHYEQYFGPGTRLTVT.

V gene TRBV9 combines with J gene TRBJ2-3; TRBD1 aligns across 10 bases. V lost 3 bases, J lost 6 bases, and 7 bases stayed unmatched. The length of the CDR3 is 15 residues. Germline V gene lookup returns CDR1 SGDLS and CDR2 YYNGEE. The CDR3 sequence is CASSGGQGLRDTQYF. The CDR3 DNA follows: TGTGCCAGCAGCGGGGGACAGGGGCTGCGGGATACGCAGTATTTT.